The 16 T cell receptor beta chains in this list originate from one sample, sequenced in a study of T cell responses to AZD1222 COVID-19 vaccine. The method was immunoSEQ multiplex PCR; TCRdb's version includes in-frame clones alone and lacks a portion of them. The data hold approximately 60,000 clones, with around nine tenths observed a single time. Sequenced here: peripheral blood, sampled 28 days after the second AZD1222 dose. The source is an adult who received the AZD1222 COVID-19 vaccine.

Worth noting for this clone: Other DNA sequences in this sample translate to the same CDR3. This chain links TRBV18 with TRBJ2-5, with TRBD1 matching 9 bases. The germline CDR1 and CDR2 sequences are KGHSH and LQKENI. This CDR3 is 14 amino acids long. With 3 bases clipped from V and 5 bases from J, the junction kept 4 bases outside the gene matches. The CDR3: CASSPGQGLETQYF. CDR3 sequence (DNA): TGTGCCAGCTCACCCGGACAGGGGTTGGAGACCCAGTACTTC.

The V and J genes are TRBV5-1 and TRBJ1-2, with 9 bases identical to TRBD1. CDR1 and CDR2 (germline): SGHRS, YFSETQ. There are 16 residues in the CDR3. J lost 2 bases, V lost 2 bases, and 7 bases had no gene match. CDR3: CASSFTGGEGNYGYTF. For the CDR3, the DNA is TGCGCCAGCAGCTTCACAGGGGGCGAAGGGAACTATGGCTACACCTTC.

This clone was seen a few times. This rearrangement joins TRBV5-1 to TRBJ1-3; D not certain. In germline, CDR1 is SGHRS, CDR2 YFSETQ. Trimming took 0 bases from V and 1 from J, leaving 8 bases between them. This CDR3 region has 15 residues. CDR3 coding DNA: TGCGCCAGCAGCTTGGCCGGTCTATCTGGAAACACCATATATTTT. Its protein product is CASSLAGLSGNTIYF.

The chain recombines TRBV5-4 with TRBJ2-2, with 7 nucleotides matching TRBD1. Trimming cost V 4 bases and J 4 bases; bases outside gene matches: 1. Germline values: CDR1 SGHNT, CDR2 YYREEE (reference sequence). The length of the CDR3 is 13 residues. The CDR3 sequence is CASSRQGTGELFF. CDR3 DNA: TGTGCCAGCAGCCGACAGGGCACCGGGGAGCTGTTTTTT.

Here the CDR3 reads CASSGGANEKLFF. The CDR3 DNA reads as TGTGCCAGCAGCGGGGGGGCTAATGAAAAACTGTTTTTT. J is TRBJ1-4 and V is TRBV7-9; D possibly corresponds to TRBD1 (5 bases). The CDR3 is made up of 13 amino acids. From germline, CDR1 is SEHNR and CDR2 FQNEAQ (reference sequence). The V end lost 5 bases, the J end lost 3 bases, and 7 bases lay between the germline ends.

This clone is a singleton in its sample. This chain links TRBV7-9 with TRBJ1-2; weak D call: TRBD1 (5 bases). The length of the CDR3 is 12 residues. Germline V gene sequence: CDR1 SEHNR, CDR2 FQNEAQ (reference sequence). The V gene lost 6 bases and the J gene lost 7 bases, with 12 bases spanning the gap. Here the CDR3 reads CASSRGISGYTF. The CDR3 DNA sequence: TGTGCCAGCAGTCGGGGGATAAGTGGCTACACCTTC. Variable domain in full (rest from reference TRBV7-9 and TRBJ1-2): DTGVSQNPRHKITKRGQNVTFRCDPISEHNRLYWYRQTLGQGPEFLTYFQNEAQLEKSRLLSDRFSAERPKGSFSTLEIQRTEQGDSAMYLCASSRGISGYTFGSGTRLTVV.

The rearrangement links TRBV5-4 to TRBJ1-4; 10 nucleotides align to TRBD1. Per germline, CDR1 SGHNT and CDR2 YYREEE (reference sequence). V gave up 4 bases and J gave up 5 bases; unmatched junction bases: 5. The CDR3 covers 15 residues. The CDR3 nucleotides read TGTGCCAGCAGCACTCCGGGACAGGGGAATGAAAAACTGTTTTTT. This gives the protein CASSTPGQGNEKLFF.

The V and J genes are TRBV5-1 and TRBJ2-3; D perhaps matches TRBD2 (5 bases). This CDR3 has 15 amino acids. Germline CDR1 reads SGHRS; CDR2 reads YFSETQ. V dropped 6 bases and J dropped 1 base, with 15 bases sitting between them. The CDR3 spells CASKDLAIGTDTQYF. CDR3 DNA: TGCGCCAGCAAGGATTTAGCGATAGGCACAGATACGCAGTATTTT.

V gene TRBV5-4 combines with J gene TRBJ1-6; 8 nucleotides agree with TRBD1. The trim removed 1 base at V and 5 bases at J, leaving 5 bases unmatched. Germline V gene lookup returns CDR1 SGHNT and CDR2 YYREEE (reference sequence). CDR3 length equals 16 residues. The CDR3 coding sequence is TGTGCCAGCAGCTTGCTTAAGACAGGGGATAATTCACCCCTCCACTTT. It yields the protein CASSLLKTGDNSPLHF.

V and J are TRBV5-1 and TRBJ2-7, with TRBD1 identical over 8 bases. V trimming: 3 bases; J trimming: 2 bases; junction bases outside the gene matches: 4. The CDR3 is 14 residues long. Germline V lookup: CDR1 SGHRS, CDR2 YFSETQ. CDR3: CASSSGTGTYEQYF. As DNA, the CDR3 is TGCGCCAGCAGCTCCGGGACAGGAACCTACGAGCAGTACTTC. Drawing the rest from reference TRBV5-1 and TRBJ2-7, the complete variable domain is KAGVTQTPRYLIKTRGQQVTLSCSPISGHRSVSWYQQTPGQGLQFLFEYFSETQRNKGNFPGRFSGRQFSNSRSEMNVSTLELGDSALYLCASSSGTGTYEQYFGPGTRLTVT.

The rearrangement uses TRBV18 and TRBJ1-2, with D possibly matching TRBD1 (6 bases). This CDR3 is 14 amino acids long. Germline V lookup: CDR1 KGHSH, CDR2 LQKENI. V was shortened by 5 bases and J by 8 bases, with 18 bases between the two germline ends. The CDR3 region is CASSEYEQGSGYTF. Written as DNA, the CDR3 is TGTGCCAGCTCAGAGTACGAACAGGGCTCAGGCTACACCTTC.

The chain uses TRBV5-6 and TRBJ2-1; D is perhaps TRBD1 or TRBD2 (7 bases each). Trimming took 0 bases from V and 8 from J, leaving 12 bases between them. The CDR3 is 14 amino acids. CDR1 and CDR2 (germline): SGHDT, YYEEEE. The CDR3 spells CASSLVAGGDEQFF. The CDR3 DNA is TGTGCCAGCAGCTTGGTTGCAGGGGGGGATGAGCAGTTCTTC.

The rearrangement joins TRBV6-4 to TRBJ1-6; D is ambiguous. Germline assignment: CDR1 MRHNA and CDR2 SNTAGT. The CDR3 contains 13 residues. Trimming removed 3 bases at V and 9 bases at J, with 9 bases between. CDR3 residues: CASSEVEGSPLHF. DNA of the CDR3: TGTGCCAGCAGTGAGGTGGAAGGTTCACCCCTCCACTTT.

The chain employs TRBV10-3 and TRBJ2-7, with 7 bases lining up with TRBD1. V lost 0 bases and J lost 3; bases outside the gene matches: 5. This CDR3 has 15 amino acids. The germline V gene encodes CDR1 ENHRY and CDR2 SYGVKD. CDR3 residues: CAISESGQNNYEQYF. CDR3 DNA sequence: TGTGCCATCAGTGAGTCGGGACAGAATAACTACGAGCAGTACTTC.

The genes are TRBV7-3 and TRBJ2-1, with 7 bases lining up with TRBD2. The CDR3 runs to 15 residues. The germline V gene has CDR1 SGHTA and CDR2 FQGTGA. Trimming at V came to 5 bases and at J to 7 bases, leaving 11 bases not matched to a gene. CDR3 nucleotide sequence: TGTGCCAGCAGCCAACAGGCGGGAGTGAATAATGAGCAGTTCTTC. Its translation: CASSQQAGVNNEQFF.

This sequence joins TRBV11-3 and TRBJ1-6; D ambiguous. Trimming pared 2 bases from V and 6 bases from J, leaving 5 bases between. Per germline, CDR1 SGHNT and CDR2 YENEEA. The CDR3 is made up of 13 amino acids. CDR3 protein: CASSLNPNSPLHF. CDR3 bases: TGTGCCAGCAGCTTAAACCCTAATTCACCCCTCCACTTT.